The 20 T cell receptor beta chains below all came from one sample that was sequenced in a study of cytomegalovirus exposure and HLA in healthy donors. The study ran its PCR with 60 Vbeta and 13 Jbeta primers. This table comes from immunoSEQ multiplex PCR, and its TCRdb copy is limited to in-frame clones, with some not included. The repertoire holds about 90,000 clones, with roughly 70% as singletons. The sequencing input was PBMCs. The source is a man aged 25-45 years in good health and CMV-seronegative.

The chain couples TRBV27 to TRBJ2-2; D may be TRBD2 (6 bases). Germline V gene data show CDR1 as MNHEY and CDR2 as SMNVEV (reference sequence). The germline V and J ends were trimmed by 5 bases and 4 bases, with 8 bases remaining between them. The CDR3 extends over 13 amino acids. The CDR3 protein is CASSRDFTGELFF. The CDR3, as DNA: TGTGCCAGCAGTCGGGACTTCACCGGGGAGCTGTTTTTT.

This chain connects TRBV21-1 to TRBJ2-1; the D call TRBD1 from the table was never checked on the DNA. TRBV21-1 is reported as a pseudogene. This CDR3 region has 12 residues. The CDR3 nucleotides read TGTGCCAAGGGACAGCTTACGAATGAGCAGTTCTTC. Its translation is CAKGQLTNEQFF.

This rearrangement joins TRBV5-1 to TRBJ2-3; 16 bases fit TRBD2. This CDR3 is 17 amino acids long. Germline V gene data show CDR1 as SGHRS and CDR2 as YFSETQ. Trimming took 3 bases from V and 4 from J; bases not matched to a gene: 5. The CDR3 sequence: CASSSGLAGGLADTQYF. The CDR3 bases are TGCGCCAGCAGCTCGGGACTAGCGGGGGGGCTGGCAGATACGCAGTATTTT.

V usage is TRBV6-5 and J usage is TRBJ1-1, with D unresolved. V dropped 5 bases and J dropped 3 bases, with 13 bases sitting between them. This CDR3 spans 14 amino acids. Per germline, CDR1 MNHEY and CDR2 SVGAGI. DNA for the CDR3: TGTGCCAGCAGTCTTCAGGTGCAACACACTGAAGCTTTCTTT. It translates to CASSLQVQHTEAFF.

The V and J genes are TRBV7-2 and TRBJ2-7; 10 positions agree with TRBD1. Trimming took 6 bases from V and 3 from J; bases not matched to a gene: 11. This CDR3 contains 16 residues. Germline V gene lookup returns CDR1 SGHTA and CDR2 FQGNSA. The CDR3 sequence: CASSPGQGITFYEQYF. In DNA, the CDR3 is TGTGCCAGCAGTCCGGGACAGGGGATTACTTTCTACGAGCAGTACTTC.

The V call is TRBV6-1, the J call TRBJ2-3, with D possibly being TRBD2 (5 bases). CDR3 length equals 14 residues. Deletions cut 5 bases from V and 7 bases from J, with 16 bases between. Germline V gives CDR1 MNHNS, CDR2 SASEGT. The CDR3 spells CASSTTGGYNTQYF. The CDR3 DNA sequence: TGTGCCAGCAGTACTACTGGAGGTTATAATACGCAGTATTTT.

This clone was counted only a few times. V is TRBV18 and J is TRBJ2-1, with TRBD1 matching over 7 bases. CDR1 and CDR2 from the germline V gene are KGHSH and LQKENI. With V trimmed by 6 bases and J by 4 bases, 6 bases remained unmatched. The CDR3 length is 14 residues. CDR3 region: CASSPGTEYNEQFF. CDR3 sequence (DNA): TGTGCCAGCTCCCCCGGGACAGAGTACAATGAGCAGTTCTTC.

V usage is TRBV27 and J usage is TRBJ1-2; D is possibly TRBD1 (5 bases). This CDR3 region has 13 residues. The ends were cut back, 7 bases at V and 3 bases at J, with 12 bases in the middle. CDR1 and CDR2 (germline): MNHEY, SMNVEV (reference sequence). CDR3 sequence reads: CASMPTGDYGYTF. The CDR3 region has the DNA TGTGCCAGCATGCCTACAGGTGACTATGGCTACACCTTC.

The chain has TRBV27 and TRBJ1-5; no reliable D call. The V gene lost 6 bases and the J gene lost 11 bases, with 17 bases spanning the gap. Germline-derived CDR1 and CDR2 are MNHEY and SMNVEV (reference sequence). The CDR3 is made up of 13 amino acids. The CDR3 spells CASSPYPYEAQHF. The CDR3 bases are TGTGCCAGCAGCCCCTATCCGTACGAGGCCCAGCATTTT.

The chain recombines TRBV2 with TRBJ1-1; TRBD1 is a possible D gene (5 bases). Germline V gives CDR1 SNHLY, CDR2 FYNNEI. Between the trimmed V and J ends, which lost 7 bases and 2 bases, there was a span of 11 bases. This CDR3 contains 13 residues. CDR3 in amino acids: CASTRQINTEAFF. The CDR3, as DNA: TGTGCCAGCACGCGACAGATAAACACTGAAGCTTTCTTT.

The rearrangement uses TRBV28 and TRBJ2-7, with 9 bases that match TRBD2. Per the germline V gene, CDR1 is MDHEN and CDR2 is SYDVKM. This CDR3 region has 16 residues. V shed 4 bases and J 2 bases; nucleotides not matched to a gene: 9. Here the CDR3 DNA reads TGTGCCAGCAGTTCTCCAGCGGGAGGTCCCCCCTACGAGCAGTACTTC. It specifies CASSSPAGGPPYEQYF. Drawing the rest from reference TRBV28 and TRBJ2-7, the complete variable domain is DVKVTQSSRYLVKRTGEKVFLECVQDMDHENMFWYRQDPGLGLRLIYFSYDVKMKEKGDIPEGYSVSREKKERFSLILESASTNQTSMYLCASSSPAGGPPYEQYFGPGTRLTVT.

This clone came up a few times. The chain couples TRBV19 to TRBJ1-1; D might be TRBD1 (6 bases). V shed 3 bases and J shed 2 bases, with 13 bases lying between them. The CDR3 covers 15 residues. Germline CDR1 LNHDA, CDR2 SQIVND (reference sequence). DNA for the CDR3: TGTGCCAGTAGTATCCAATTACAGGGAAACACTGAAGCTTTCTTT. Residues: CASSIQLQGNTEAFF.

The chain couples TRBV29-1 to TRBJ1-1; tentative D call: TRBD1 (6 bases). Deletions cut 2 bases from V and 1 base from J, with 8 bases between. CDR1 and CDR2 from the germline V gene are SQVTM and ANQGSEA. The CDR3 has 13 amino acids. CDR3 DNA sequence: TGCAGCGTTGAAACGACAGGGAACACTGAAGCTTTCTTT. This codes for CSVETTGNTEAFF.

This clone was detected only a few times. The chain uses TRBV7-9 and TRBJ2-7, with D possibly being TRBD2 (5 bases). Trimming removed 5 bases from V and 7 bases from J, with 12 bases in between. From germline, CDR1 is SEHNR and CDR2 FQNEAQ (reference sequence). This CDR3 contains 12 residues. CDR3 in DNA: TGTGCCAGCAGCGAAGACACGGGGGAGCAGTACTTC. Its protein product is CASSEDTGEQYF.

The chain recombines TRBV6-1 with TRBJ1-5; 9 nucleotides line up with TRBD1. The CDR3 is 15 amino acids. J gave up 4 bases and V 1 base, and 2 bases lay outside the gene matches. Germline V gives CDR1 MNHNS, CDR2 SASEGT. This CDR3 reads CASSEEGQGNQPQHF. The CDR3 nucleotides read TGTGCCAGCAGTGAAGAGGGACAGGGAAATCAGCCCCAGCATTTT.

This clone showed up just once. The rearrangement joins TRBV5-1 to TRBJ2-2, with TRBD1 identical over 7 bases. With 0 bases clipped from V and 5 bases from J, the junction kept 4 bases outside the gene matches. This CDR3 is 15 amino acids long. CDR1 SGHRS and CDR2 YFSETQ come from the germline V gene. CDR3 sequence reads: CASSLERGLTGELFF. The CDR3 DNA reads TGCGCCAGCAGCTTGGAAAGGGGGCTTACCGGGGAGCTGTTTTTT.

This chain joins TRBV28 and TRBJ1-2; 8 bases line up with TRBD1. Germline values: CDR1 MDHEN, CDR2 SYDVKM. The CDR3 consists of 15 residues. J lost 6 bases, V lost 3 bases, and 9 bases had no gene match. The CDR3 sequence is CASSFSRGLIDGYTF. DNA of the CDR3: TGTGCCAGCAGTTTTTCCAGGGGGCTTATTGATGGCTACACCTTC.

The chain uses TRBV6-4 and TRBJ2-6; D is ambiguous. CDR3 size: 14 residues. CDR1 and CDR2 from the germline V gene are MRHNA and SNTAGT. Trimming took 3 bases from V and 3 from J, leaving 6 bases between them. CDR3 nucleotides: TGTGCCAGCAGTGAAGAGAGTGGGGCCAACGTCCTGACTTTC. Translation gives CASSEESGANVLTF.

This clone was seen more than once but under ten times. V gene TRBV27 combines with J gene TRBJ1-2; the match to TRBD1 covers 8 bases. This CDR3 comprises 14 residues. V shed 5 bases and J 0 bases; nucleotides not matched to a gene: 2. Germline CDR1 is MNHEY and CDR2 is SMNVEV (reference sequence). As DNA, the CDR3 is TGTGCCAGCAGTCGACAGGGGTCTAACTATGGCTACACCTTC. Translation: CASSRQGSNYGYTF.

The chain links TRBV10-3 to TRBJ2-3, with D tentatively TRBD2 (5 bases). This CDR3 is 13 amino acids long. Looked up from germline, CDR1 is ENHRY and CDR2 is SYGVKD. V was trimmed by 0 bases and J by 10 bases, leaving 11 bases between them. The CDR3 loop is CAISESEGVSQYF. The DNA for the CDR3 is TGTGCCATCAGTGAGTCCGAGGGAGTATCGCAGTATTTT.